The entry that follows covers one T cell receptor beta chain sequence. From germline, CDR1 is SGDLS and CDR2 YYNGEE. The CDR3 is 15 residues long. V shed 4 bases and J shed 5 bases, with 18 bases lying between them. What was sequenced were expressed TCRB transcripts, since all of the isolated RNA had been reverse transcribed. Sequenced by immunoSEQ multiplex PCR; TCRdb stores in-frame clones only, minus some. The sample lists under 900,000 clones, roughly 17% seen once, with about 0.025% in the top ten. This entry belongs to a study of beta chain features in type 1 diabetes. The sequencing input was naive CD4+ T cells from blood. The rearrangement links TRBV9 to TRBJ2-5; D is uncertain. The TCR originated in a woman younger than 35 in good health. The DNA of the CDR3 is TGTGCCAGCAGCCCCGGCCTTCCCCCGACGGAGACCCAGTACTTC. Translation: CASSPGLPPTETQYF.